The 6 T cell receptor beta chains listed next were all sequenced from one sample in a study of blood T cell repertoires in COVID-19. Profiling relied on immunoSEQ multiplex PCR, and the TCRdb table lists in-frame clones only, not all of them. The sample shows roughly 100,000 clones, over 85% of them seen only once. Sequenced: peripheral blood. The receptors stem from a woman aged 45-65 years with COVID-19, enrolled during active disease.

V usage is TRBV29-1 and J usage is TRBJ2-3, with 9 nucleotides matching TRBD2. Germline assignment: CDR1 SQVTM and CDR2 ANQGSEA. The CDR3 has 17 residues. Trimming at V came to 6 bases and at J to 0 bases, leaving 13 bases not matched to a gene. The DNA for the CDR3 is TGCAGCGTCTGGAATCTAGCGGGGAGTGATAGCACAGATACGCAGTATTTT. This gives the protein CSVWNLAGSDSTDTQYF.

This chain connects TRBV25-1 to TRBJ2-4; the match to TRBD2 covers 7 bases. Germline V gene sequence: CDR1 MGHDK, CDR2 SYGVNS. The CDR3 totals 15 residues. Trimming removed 4 bases from V and 8 bases from J; junction bases left unmatched: 11. The CDR3 bases are TGTGCCAGCAGTGGGGGAGGGAAAGCGGGTGACATTCAGTACTTC. Translated: CASSGGGKAGDIQYF.

The V call is TRBV4-3, the J call TRBJ2-1; D unresolved. Trimming left V 0 bases short and J 0 bases short, with 9 bases between. The CDR3 length is 16 residues. Germline CDR1 is LGHNA and CDR2 is YSLEER. The CDR3 region has the DNA TGCGCCAGCAGCCAAGATGAACAGAGCTCCTACAATGAGCAGTTCTTC. It is translated as CASSQDEQSSYNEQFF.

J is TRBJ1-2 and V is TRBV15; TRBD1 aligns across 10 bases. Germline V gives CDR1 LNHNV, CDR2 YYDKDF (reference sequence). The CDR3 consists of 15 residues. With 3 bases clipped from V and 8 bases from J, the junction kept 9 bases outside the gene matches. CDR3 bases: TGTGCCACCAGCAGTCCCAGACAGGGGGCGAAGGGCTACACCTTC. It translates to CATSSPRQGAKGYTF.

This rearrangement joins TRBV28 to TRBJ2-5; TRBD1 might be the D (5 bases). Trimming cost V 6 bases and J 5 bases, with 16 bases left between them. CDR1 is MDHEN, CDR2 SYDVKM, per germline. This CDR3 is built from 14 residues. Here the CDR3 reads CASRTSRVWETQYF. DNA for the CDR3: TGTGCCAGCAGAACCTCCAGGGTGTGGGAGACCCAGTACTTC.

V is TRBV6-2 or TRBV6-3 and J is TRBJ1-1; TRBD1 might be the D (5 bases). The CDR3 has 16 amino acids. Germline CDR1 and CDR2: MNHEY and SVGEGT. With 0 bases removed from V and 8 bases from J, the gap between germline ends came to 19 bases. The CDR3 loop is CASSYSDLGESREAFF. DNA of the CDR3: TGTGCCAGCAGTTACTCGGATTTAGGGGAAAGCCGAGAAGCTTTCTTT.